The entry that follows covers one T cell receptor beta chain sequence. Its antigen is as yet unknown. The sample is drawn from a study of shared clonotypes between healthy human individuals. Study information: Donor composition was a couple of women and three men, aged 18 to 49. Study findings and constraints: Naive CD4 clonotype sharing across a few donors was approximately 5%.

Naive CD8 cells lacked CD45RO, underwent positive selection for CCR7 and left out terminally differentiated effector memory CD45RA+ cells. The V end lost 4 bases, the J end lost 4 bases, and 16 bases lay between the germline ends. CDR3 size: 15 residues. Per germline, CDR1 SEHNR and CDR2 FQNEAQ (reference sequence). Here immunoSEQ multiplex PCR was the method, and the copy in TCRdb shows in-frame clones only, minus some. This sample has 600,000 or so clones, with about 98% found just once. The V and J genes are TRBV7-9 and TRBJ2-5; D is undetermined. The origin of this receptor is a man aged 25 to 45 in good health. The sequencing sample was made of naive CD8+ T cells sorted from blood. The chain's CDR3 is CASSSEFPPGETQYF. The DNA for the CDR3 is TGTGCCAGCAGCTCTGAGTTTCCACCGGGAGAGACCCAGTACTTC.